This T cell receptor (beta chain) originates from a study of shared clonotypes between healthy human individuals. Study details: Researchers assigned three CD4 naive, three CD4 memory, two CD8 naive and one CD8 memory plate to each donor.

TCRdb's copy holds only in-frame clones and misses some; the assay was immunoSEQ multiplex PCR. The table records approximately 650,000 clones, 95% to 96% of them present only once. Naive CD8 cells comprised CD45RO-negative, CCR7-positively selected cells, excluding terminally differentiated effector memory CD45RA+ cells. The sequencing sample was made of naive CD8+ T cells sorted from blood. This clonotype originated in a woman in her twenties or thirties in good health.

The CDR3 sequence is CASTDRVSYEQYF. The CDR3 DNA reads as TGTGCCAGCACTGACAGGGTATCCTACGAGCAGTACTTC. The rearrangement uses TRBV27 and TRBJ2-7; TRBD1 agrees at 7 bases. Germline loops: CDR1 MNHEY, CDR2 SMNVEV (reference sequence). The CDR3 totals 13 residues. V was clipped by 7 bases and J by 1 base; unmatched bases: 4.